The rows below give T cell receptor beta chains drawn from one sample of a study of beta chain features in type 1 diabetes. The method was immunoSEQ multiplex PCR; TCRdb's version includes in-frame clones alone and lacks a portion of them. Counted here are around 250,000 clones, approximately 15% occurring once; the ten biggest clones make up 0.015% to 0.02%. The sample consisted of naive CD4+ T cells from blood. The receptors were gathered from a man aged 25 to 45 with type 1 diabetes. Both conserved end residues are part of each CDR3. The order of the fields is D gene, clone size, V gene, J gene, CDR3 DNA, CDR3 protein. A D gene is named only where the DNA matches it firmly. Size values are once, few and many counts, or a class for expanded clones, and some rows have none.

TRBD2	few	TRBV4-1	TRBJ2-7	TGCGCCAGCAGGGGACTAGCGGGAGCGAGCTCCTACGAGCAGTACTTC	CASRGLAGASSYEQYF
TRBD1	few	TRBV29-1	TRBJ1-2	TGCAGCGCCGGGACAGTCTATGGCTACACCTTC	CSAGTVYGYTF
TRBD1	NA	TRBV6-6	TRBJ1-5	TGTGCCAGCAGTTTATCCTCGGGACAGGGGAATCAGCCCCAGCATTTT	CASSLSSGQGNQPQHF
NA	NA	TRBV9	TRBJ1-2	TGTGCCAGCAGCTCGGACAGCCATTTCTATGGCTACACCTTC	CASSSDSHFYGYTF
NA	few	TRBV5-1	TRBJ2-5	TGCGCCAGCAGCGTCGTTGGTAGCGGACAAGAGACCCAGTACTTC	CASSVVGSGQETQYF
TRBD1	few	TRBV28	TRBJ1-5	TGTGCCAGCAGTTTGGGGACAGGGATGGCCGGCGGCAATCAGCCCCAGCATTTT	CASSLGTGMAGGNQPQHF
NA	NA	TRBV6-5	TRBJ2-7	TGTGCCAGCAGGACACAGGACTACGAGCAGTACTTC	CASRTQDYEQYF
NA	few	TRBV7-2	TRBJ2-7	TGTGCCAGCAGCTTAGGACTGCAACTCTCCTACGAGCAGTACTTC	CASSLGLQLSYEQYF
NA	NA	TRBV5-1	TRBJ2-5	TGCGCCAGCAGCGGCCGTGGTATCGAGACCCAGTACTTC	CASSGRGIETQYF
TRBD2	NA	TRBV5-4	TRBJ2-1	TGTGCCAGCAGCCCGACTAGCGGGTCATACAATGAGCAGTTCTTC	CASSPTSGSYNEQFF
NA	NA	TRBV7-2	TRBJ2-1	TGTGCCAGCAGCTTACTAGCCAGGAACAATGAGCAGTTCTTC	CASSLLARNNEQFF
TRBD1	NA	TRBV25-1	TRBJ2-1	TGTGCCAGCAGTGGGTGGACAGGGCGAGATGAGCAGTTCTTC	CASSGWTGRDEQFF
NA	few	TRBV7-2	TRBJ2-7	TGTGCCAGCAGCTTAGTCGGACAACCAAACTCCTACGAGCAGTACTTC	CASSLVGQPNSYEQYF
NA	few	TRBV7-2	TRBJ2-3	TGTGCCAGCAGCCGCGTAGCAGATACGCAGTATTTT	CASSRVADTQYF
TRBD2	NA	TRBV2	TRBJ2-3	TGTGCCAGCAGTGTTCTAGCGGGATACACAGATACGCAGTATTTT	CASSVLAGYTDTQYF
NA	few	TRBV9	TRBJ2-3	TGTGCCAGCAGCCCGAGGGAGCGCACAGATACGCAGTATTTT	CASSPRERTDTQYF
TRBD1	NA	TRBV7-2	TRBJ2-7	TGTGCCAGCAGCCAAGACAGGGGAGGCCCCTACGAGCAGTACTTC	CASSQDRGGPYEQYF
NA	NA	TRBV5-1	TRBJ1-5	TGCGCCAGCAGCTTGTGGGGGGGGGTACTGCAGCCCCAGCATTTT	CASSLWGGVLQPQHF
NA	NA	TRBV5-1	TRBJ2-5	TGCGCCAGCAGCTTGGGAGCCACGGAAGAGACCCAGTACTTC	CASSLGATEETQYF
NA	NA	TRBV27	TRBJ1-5	TGTGCCAGCAGTTCCCGGTGGAGCGCCGGCCAGCCCCAGCATTTT	CASSSRWSAGQPQHF
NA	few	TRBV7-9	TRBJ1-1	TGTGCCAGCAGAAACCAGGGGATGACTGAAGCTTTCTTT	CASRNQGMTEAFF
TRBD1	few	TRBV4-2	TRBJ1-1	TGTGCCAGCTTGGACGACAGGGCGGGCACTGAAGCTTTCTTT	CASLDDRAGTEAFF
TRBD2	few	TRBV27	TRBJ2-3	TGTGCCAGCAGTCGAAGGACTAGCGGAGACCTCTTTTCACTCACGCAGTATTTT	CASSRRTSGDLFSLTQYF
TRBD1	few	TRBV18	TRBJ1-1	TGTGCCAGCTCATCGACAGGGGAGACTGAAGCTTTCTTT	CASSSTGETEAFF
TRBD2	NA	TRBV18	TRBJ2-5	TGTGCCAGCTCACAGACTCTGACTAGCGGGAGAGATGAGACCCAGTACTTC	CASSQTLTSGRDETQYF
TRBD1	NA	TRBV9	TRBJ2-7	TGTGCCAGCAGCCCCTCGGGACAGTTGACCTACGAGCAGTACTTC	CASSPSGQLTYEQYF
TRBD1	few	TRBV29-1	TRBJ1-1	TGCAGCGTTACGAAGGGGGCGAACACTGAAGCTTTCTTT	CSVTKGANTEAFF
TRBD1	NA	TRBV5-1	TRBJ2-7	TGCGCCAGCAGCTTATACAGGGGGCGGTCCTACGAGCAGTACTTC	CASSLYRGRSYEQYF
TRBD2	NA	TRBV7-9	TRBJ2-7	TGTGCCAGCAGCCCGGGGGGAGCCTACGAGCAGTACTTC	CASSPGGAYEQYF
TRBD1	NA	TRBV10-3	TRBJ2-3	TGTGCCATCAGCCAAGGGGGCGCGACAGATACGCAGTATTTT	CAISQGGATDTQYF
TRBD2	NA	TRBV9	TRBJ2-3	TGTGCCAGCAGCCAAAACGTCGGGGGGGCAAGTACAGATACGCAGTATTTT	CASSQNVGGASTDTQYF
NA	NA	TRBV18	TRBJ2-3	TGTGCCAGCTCCCGCGTAGACACAGATACGCAGTATTTT	CASSRVDTDTQYF
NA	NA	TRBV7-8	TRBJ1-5	TGTGCCAGCAGCTTAGCGGGGCAGAACAATCAGCCCCAGCATTTT	CASSLAGQNNQPQHF
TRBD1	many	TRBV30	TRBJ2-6	TGTGCCTGGAGTGTAGGGGGCGCTGGGGCCAACGTCCTGACTTTC	CAWSVGGAGANVLTF
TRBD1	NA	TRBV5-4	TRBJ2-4	TGTGCCAGCAGCCCACCACAGGGGACTCAGTACTTC	CASSPPQGTQYF